These 10 T cell receptor beta chains came from one sample sequenced in a study of shared clonotypes between healthy human individuals. Naive-designated CD8 cells lacked CD45RO, were positively enriched for CCR7, and omitted terminally differentiated effector memory CD45RA+ cells. The data were produced by immunoSEQ multiplex PCR, yet TCRdb's version contains in-frame clones alone and is incomplete. The sample holds 800,000 to 950,000 clones, about 96% seen once. Sequencing was carried out using naive CD8+ T cells sorted from blood. The receptors were sampled from a man aged 25 to 40 in good health.

The rearrangement links TRBV19 to TRBJ1-2, with D possibly matching TRBD1 (5 bases). CDR1 and CDR2 (germline): LNHDA, SQIVND (reference sequence). This CDR3 contains 12 residues. Between the trimmed V and J ends, which lost 10 bases and 4 bases, there was a span of 13 bases. The CDR3 region has the DNA TGTGCCACCCGCGGGACGCCCTATGGCTACACCTTC. Protein product: CATRGTPYGYTF.

This rearrangement joins TRBV9 to TRBJ2-6, with TRBD1 matching over 12 bases. V dropped 4 bases and J dropped 4; count of bases not matched to a gene: 9. Germline lookup yields CDR1 SGDLS and CDR2 YYNGEE. The CDR3 length is 18 residues. The CDR3 DNA reads TGTGCCAGCAGCTCCAACCGGGACAGGGGGCTGGGGGCCAACGTCCTGACTTTC. Protein: CASSSNRDRGLGANVLTF.

The V gene is TRBV5-8, the J gene TRBJ1-5; D gene uncertain. Trimming shortened V by 1 base and J by 0 bases, and 8 bases separated the two germline ends. The CDR3 is 15 residues long. CDR1 is SGHTS and CDR2 is YDEGEE in the germline V gene. This chain's CDR3 is CASSLPPYSNQPQHF. The DNA of the CDR3 is TGTGCCAGCAGCTTGCCCCCTTATAGCAATCAGCCCCAGCATTTT.

This rearrangement joins TRBV30 to TRBJ2-3; tentatively, D is TRBD2 (6 bases). The CDR3 consists of 16 residues. V dropped 1 base and J dropped 4 bases, with 18 bases sitting between them. In germline, CDR1 is GTSNPN, CDR2 SVGIG (reference sequence). The CDR3 sequence: CAWSALGGEGADTQYF. CDR3 in DNA: TGTGCCTGGAGTGCCTTGGGGGGTGAAGGGGCAGATACGCAGTATTTT.

The table lists this clone with a count of one. The rearrangement joins TRBV4-1 to TRBJ2-7; weak D call: TRBD2 (5 bases). V lost 2 bases and J lost 6, with 8 bases in between. CDR3 length: 12 residues. The germline CDR1 and CDR2 sequences are MGHRA and YSYEKL. CDR3 bases: TGCGCCAGCAGCCAACCCACTAGCGAGCAGTACTTC. Translating it yields CASSQPTSEQYF.

This chain connects TRBV5-8 to TRBJ1-1, with D unclear. V lost 1 base, J lost 3 bases, and 7 bases lay in between. The germline CDR1 and CDR2 sequences are SGHTS and YDEGEE. The CDR3 runs 13 residues. CDR3 in DNA: TGTGCCAGCAGCTTGTCAAGGGACACTGAAGCTTTCTTT. It codes for CASSLSRDTEAFF.

This rearrangement joins TRBV19 to TRBJ2-3; possible D gene TRBD2, 6 bases. This CDR3 comprises 19 residues. Germline V gene sequence: CDR1 LNHDA, CDR2 SQIVND (reference sequence). V lost 0 bases to trimming and J lost 2 bases, with 21 bases between them. This CDR3 reads CASSIDRSSGTLLTDTQYF. CDR3 nucleotide sequence: TGTGCCAGTAGTATAGATCGGTCATCCGGGACTCTCCTCACAGATACGCAGTATTTT. The variable domain in full, with the rest retrieved from reference TRBV19 and TRBJ2-3, is DGGITQSPKYLFRKEGQNVTLSCEQNLNHDAMYWYRQDPGQGLRLIYYSQIVNDFQKGDIAEGYSVSREKKESFPLTVTSAQKNPTAFYLCASSIDRSSGTLLTDTQYFGPGTRLTVL.

This clone came up once. The V and J genes are TRBV5-5 and TRBJ1-4, with TRBD1 matching 12 bases. This CDR3 spans 17 amino acids. In germline, CDR1 is SGHKS, CDR2 YYEKEE (reference sequence). V gave up 2 bases and J gave up 5 bases; unmatched junction bases: 7. The CDR3, as DNA: TGTGCCAGCAGCTTCGGGGACAGGGGGCGGGTAAATGAAAAACTGTTTTTT. This codes for CASSFGDRGRVNEKLFF.

This clone was observed a handful of times. The rearrangement joins TRBV6-5 to TRBJ2-2; D possibly corresponds to TRBD2 (6 bases). Trimming took off 8 bases at V and 4 bases at J, with 17 bases between the two ends. Germline V gene lookup returns CDR1 MNHEY and CDR2 SVGAGI. The CDR3 extends over 15 amino acids. CDR3 in DNA: TGTGCCAGCGGACTACTAGGCCTCGGCACCGGGGAGCTGTTTTTT. Residues: CASGLLGLGTGELFF.

The count of this clone is one. The chain links TRBV2 to TRBJ2-1; 10 nucleotides line up with TRBD2. V dropped 6 bases and J dropped 8; count of bases not matched to a gene: 10. Germline CDR1 SNHLY, CDR2 FYNNEI. This CDR3 is built from 15 residues. The DNA of the CDR3 is TGTGCCAGCAGGGGCAGCGGGAGGGCCATCGATGAGCAGTTCTTC. The encoded protein is CASRGSGRAIDEQFF.